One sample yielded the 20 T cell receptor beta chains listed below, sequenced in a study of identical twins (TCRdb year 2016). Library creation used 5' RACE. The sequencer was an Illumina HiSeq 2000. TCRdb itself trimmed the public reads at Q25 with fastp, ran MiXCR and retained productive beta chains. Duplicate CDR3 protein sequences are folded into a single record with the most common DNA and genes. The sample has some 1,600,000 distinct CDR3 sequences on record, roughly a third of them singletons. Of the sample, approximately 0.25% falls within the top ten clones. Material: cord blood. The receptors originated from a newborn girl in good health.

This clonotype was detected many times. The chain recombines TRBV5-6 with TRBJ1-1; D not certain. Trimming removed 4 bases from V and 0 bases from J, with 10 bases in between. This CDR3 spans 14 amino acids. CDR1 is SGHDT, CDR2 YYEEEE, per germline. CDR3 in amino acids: CASSPGLMNTEAFF. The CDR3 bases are TGTGCCAGCAGCCCCGGACTCATGAACACTGAAGCTTTCTTT.

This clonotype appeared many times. In DNA, the CDR3 is TGTGCCATCACGCTGATCCAAAGAAGGTACCGCATTCAGTACTTC. It codes for CAITLIQRRYRIQYF. The rearrangement joins TRBV10-3 to TRBJ2-4; D not resolved. CDR3 length equals 15 residues. Per germline, CDR1 ENHRY and CDR2 SYGVKD. The V end was cut by 7 bases, the J end by 9 bases, with 22 bases between.

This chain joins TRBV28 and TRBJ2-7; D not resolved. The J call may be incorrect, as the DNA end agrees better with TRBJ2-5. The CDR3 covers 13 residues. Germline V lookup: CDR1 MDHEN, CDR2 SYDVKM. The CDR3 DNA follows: TGTGCCAGCCGACGGCATGGGGTGGCGACCCAGTACTTC. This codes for CASRRHGVATQYF.

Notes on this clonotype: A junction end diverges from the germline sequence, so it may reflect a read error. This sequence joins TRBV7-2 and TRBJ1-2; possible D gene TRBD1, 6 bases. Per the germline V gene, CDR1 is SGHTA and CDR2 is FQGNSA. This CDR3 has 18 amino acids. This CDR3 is CAISLIGGAGRLIYGYTF. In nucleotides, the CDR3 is TGTGCCATCAGCTTAATAGGGGGGGCCGGGAGGCTGATCTATGGCTACACCTTC. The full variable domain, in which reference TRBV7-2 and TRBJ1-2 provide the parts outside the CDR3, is GAGVSQSPSNKVTEKGKDVELRCDPISGHTALYWYRQSLGQGLEFLIYFQGNSAPDKSGLPSDRFSAERTGGSVSTLTIQRTQQEDSAVYLCAISLIGGAGRLIYGYTFGSGTRLTVV.

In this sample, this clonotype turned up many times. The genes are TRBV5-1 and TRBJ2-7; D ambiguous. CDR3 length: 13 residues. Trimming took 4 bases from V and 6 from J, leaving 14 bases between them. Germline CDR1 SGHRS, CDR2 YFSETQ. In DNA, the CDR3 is TGCGCCAGCAGCACAATTGGGAACGGCGAGCAGTACTTC. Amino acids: CASSTIGNGEQYF.

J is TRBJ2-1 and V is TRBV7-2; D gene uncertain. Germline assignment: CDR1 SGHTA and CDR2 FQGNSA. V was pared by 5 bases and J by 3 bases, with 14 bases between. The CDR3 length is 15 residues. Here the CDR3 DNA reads TGTGCCAGCAGCCCCTTGGCGACACTCTACAATGAGCAGTTCTTC. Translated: CASSPLATLYNEQFF.

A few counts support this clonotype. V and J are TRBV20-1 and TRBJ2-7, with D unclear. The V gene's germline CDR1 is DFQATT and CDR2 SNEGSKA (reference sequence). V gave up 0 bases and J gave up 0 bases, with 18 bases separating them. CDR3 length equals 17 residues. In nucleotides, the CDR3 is TGCAGTGCTAGAGAGCGGCGTTGGGTAACCTCCTCCTACGAGCAGTACTTC. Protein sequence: CSARERRWVTSSYEQYF.

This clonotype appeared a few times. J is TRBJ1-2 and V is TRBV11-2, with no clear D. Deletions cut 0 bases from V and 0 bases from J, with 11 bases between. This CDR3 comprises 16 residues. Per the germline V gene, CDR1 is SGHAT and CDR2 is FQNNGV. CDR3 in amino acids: CASSLDSVRSNYGYTF. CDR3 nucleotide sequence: TGTGCCAGCAGCTTAGATTCAGTGCGGTCTAACTATGGCTACACCTTC.

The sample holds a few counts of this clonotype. The CDR3 region has the DNA TGTGCCACCTCCACAGGGAACACTGAAGCTTTCTTT. This translates into CATSTGNTEAFF. This chain joins TRBV12-3 or TRBV12-4 and TRBJ1-1; D may be TRBD1 (5 bases). The CDR3 has 12 residues. Trimming stripped 10 bases from V and 1 base from J, with 10 bases between.

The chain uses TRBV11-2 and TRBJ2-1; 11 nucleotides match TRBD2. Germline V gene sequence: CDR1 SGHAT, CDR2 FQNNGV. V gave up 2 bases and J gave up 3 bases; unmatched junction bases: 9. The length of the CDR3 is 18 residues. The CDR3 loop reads CASSLFNGLAGGYNEQFF. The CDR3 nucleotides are TGTGCCAGCAGCTTATTTAATGGGCTAGCGGGAGGCTACAATGAGCAGTTCTTC.

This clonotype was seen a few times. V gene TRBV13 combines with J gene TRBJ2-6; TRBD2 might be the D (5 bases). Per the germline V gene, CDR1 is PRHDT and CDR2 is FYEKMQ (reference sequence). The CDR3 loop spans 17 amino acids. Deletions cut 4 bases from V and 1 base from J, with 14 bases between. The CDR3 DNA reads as TGTGCCAGCAGCTCCCCGGACGGGAATTCTGGGGCCAACGTCCTGACTTTC. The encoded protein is CASSSPDGNSGANVLTF. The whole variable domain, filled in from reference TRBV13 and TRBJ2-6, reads AAGVIQSPRHLIKEKRETATLKCYPIPRHDTVYWYQQGPGQDPQFLISFYEKMQSDKGSIPDRFSAQQFSDYHSELNMSSLELGDSALYFCASSSPDGNSGANVLTFGAGSRLTVL.

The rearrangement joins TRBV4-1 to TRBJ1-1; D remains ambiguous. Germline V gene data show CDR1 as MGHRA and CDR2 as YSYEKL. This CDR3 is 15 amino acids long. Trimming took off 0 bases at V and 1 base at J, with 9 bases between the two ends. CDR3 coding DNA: TGCGCCAGCAGCCAAGAGGCCAGATCGAACACTGAAGCTTTCTTT. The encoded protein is CASSQEARSNTEAFF.

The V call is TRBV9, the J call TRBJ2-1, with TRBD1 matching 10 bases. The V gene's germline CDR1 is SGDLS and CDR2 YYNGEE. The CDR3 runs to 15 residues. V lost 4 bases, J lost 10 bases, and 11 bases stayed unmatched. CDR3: CASSFRDRGPYEQFF. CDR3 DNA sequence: TGTGCCAGCAGCTTCCGGGACAGGGGACCCTACGAGCAGTTCTTC.

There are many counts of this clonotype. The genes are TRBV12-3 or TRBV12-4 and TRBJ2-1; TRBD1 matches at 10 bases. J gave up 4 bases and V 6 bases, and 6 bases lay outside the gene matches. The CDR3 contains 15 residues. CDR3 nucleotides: TGTGCCAGCAGCACCGGGACAGGGGTTTACAATGAGCAGTTCTTC. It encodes CASSTGTGVYNEQFF.

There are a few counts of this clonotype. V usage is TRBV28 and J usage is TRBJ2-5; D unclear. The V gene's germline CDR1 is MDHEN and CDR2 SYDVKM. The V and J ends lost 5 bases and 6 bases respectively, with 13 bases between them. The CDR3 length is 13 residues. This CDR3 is CASSLQATQTQYF. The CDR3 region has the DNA TGTGCCAGCAGTCTGCAGGCGACGCAGACCCAGTACTTC.

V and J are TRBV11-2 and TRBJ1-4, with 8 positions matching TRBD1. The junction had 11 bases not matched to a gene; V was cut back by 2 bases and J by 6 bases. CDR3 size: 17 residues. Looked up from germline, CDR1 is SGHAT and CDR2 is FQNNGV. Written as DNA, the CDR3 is TGTGCCAGCAGCTTAAGCCGGAGCAGGGGGCTAGATGAAAAACTGTTTTTT. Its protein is CASSLSRSRGLDEKLFF.

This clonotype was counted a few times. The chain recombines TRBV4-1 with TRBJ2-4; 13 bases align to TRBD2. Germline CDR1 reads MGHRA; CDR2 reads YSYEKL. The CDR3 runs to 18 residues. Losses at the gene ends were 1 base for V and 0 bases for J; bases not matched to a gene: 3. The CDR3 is CASSQGLAGGSAKNIQYF. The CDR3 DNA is TGCGCCAGCAGCCAAGGACTAGCGGGGGGATCAGCCAAAAACATTCAGTACTTC.

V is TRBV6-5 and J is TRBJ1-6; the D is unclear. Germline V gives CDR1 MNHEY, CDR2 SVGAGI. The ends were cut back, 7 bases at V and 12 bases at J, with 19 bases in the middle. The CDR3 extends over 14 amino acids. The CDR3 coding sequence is TGTGCCAGCACTATCTCCCCGTTCTTTGGACCCCTCCACTTT. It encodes CASTISPFFGPLHF.

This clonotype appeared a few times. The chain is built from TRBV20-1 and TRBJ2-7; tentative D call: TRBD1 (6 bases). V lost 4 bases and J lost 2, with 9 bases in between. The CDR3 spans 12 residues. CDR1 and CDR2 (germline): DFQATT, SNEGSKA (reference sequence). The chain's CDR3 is CSAMGQAYEQYF. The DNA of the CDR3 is TGCAGTGCTATGGGACAAGCCTACGAGCAGTACTTC.

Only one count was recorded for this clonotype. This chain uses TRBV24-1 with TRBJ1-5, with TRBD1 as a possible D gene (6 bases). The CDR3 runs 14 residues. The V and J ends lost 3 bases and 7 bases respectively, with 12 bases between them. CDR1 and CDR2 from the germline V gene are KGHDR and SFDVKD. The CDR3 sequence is CATSDGGGGQPQHF. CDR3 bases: TGTGCCACCAGTGATGGCGGGGGCGGGCAGCCCCAGCATTTT.